This TCR beta chain derives from a study of shared clonotypes between healthy human individuals. Overall study results and limits: Blood alone was sampled, and tissue repertoires likely differ. Among non-shared clonotypes, generation probabilities were lower than among those shared by all four donors.

Only in-frame clones appear in the TCRdb table, and some are missing; sequencing was by immunoSEQ multiplex PCR. Of some 2,100,000 clones listed, 95% are singletons. As for this clone: The antigen is undetermined.

Looked up from germline, CDR1 is LNHDA and CDR2 is SQIVND (reference sequence). V was clipped by 2 bases and J by 2 bases, with 11 bases between them. The CDR3 runs 15 residues. The chain uses TRBV19 and TRBJ2-3; maybe TRBD1 (5 bases). The clonotype originates from a man between 18 and 35 years old in good health. The source material was naive CD4+ T cells sorted from blood. Subset defined: CD45RA+ positively selected. The CDR3 bases are TGTGCCAGTAGTATATCCAGGGCCCCCACAGATACGCAGTATTTT. As protein: CASSISRAPTDTQYF.